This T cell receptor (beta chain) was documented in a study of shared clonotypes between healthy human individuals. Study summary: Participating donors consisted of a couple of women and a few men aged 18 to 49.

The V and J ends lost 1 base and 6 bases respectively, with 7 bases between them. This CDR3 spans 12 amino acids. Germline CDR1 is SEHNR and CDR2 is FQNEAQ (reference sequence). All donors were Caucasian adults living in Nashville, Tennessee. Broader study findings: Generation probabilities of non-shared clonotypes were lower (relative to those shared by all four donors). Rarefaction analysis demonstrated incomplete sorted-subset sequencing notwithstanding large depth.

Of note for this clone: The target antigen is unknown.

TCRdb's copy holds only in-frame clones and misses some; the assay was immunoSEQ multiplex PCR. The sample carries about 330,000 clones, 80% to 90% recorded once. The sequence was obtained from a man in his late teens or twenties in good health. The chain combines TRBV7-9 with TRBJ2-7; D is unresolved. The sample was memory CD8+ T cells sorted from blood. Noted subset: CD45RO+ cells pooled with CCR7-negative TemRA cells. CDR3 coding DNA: TGTGCCAGCAGCTTAGACGCTTTCGAGCAGTACTTC. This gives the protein CASSLDAFEQYF.